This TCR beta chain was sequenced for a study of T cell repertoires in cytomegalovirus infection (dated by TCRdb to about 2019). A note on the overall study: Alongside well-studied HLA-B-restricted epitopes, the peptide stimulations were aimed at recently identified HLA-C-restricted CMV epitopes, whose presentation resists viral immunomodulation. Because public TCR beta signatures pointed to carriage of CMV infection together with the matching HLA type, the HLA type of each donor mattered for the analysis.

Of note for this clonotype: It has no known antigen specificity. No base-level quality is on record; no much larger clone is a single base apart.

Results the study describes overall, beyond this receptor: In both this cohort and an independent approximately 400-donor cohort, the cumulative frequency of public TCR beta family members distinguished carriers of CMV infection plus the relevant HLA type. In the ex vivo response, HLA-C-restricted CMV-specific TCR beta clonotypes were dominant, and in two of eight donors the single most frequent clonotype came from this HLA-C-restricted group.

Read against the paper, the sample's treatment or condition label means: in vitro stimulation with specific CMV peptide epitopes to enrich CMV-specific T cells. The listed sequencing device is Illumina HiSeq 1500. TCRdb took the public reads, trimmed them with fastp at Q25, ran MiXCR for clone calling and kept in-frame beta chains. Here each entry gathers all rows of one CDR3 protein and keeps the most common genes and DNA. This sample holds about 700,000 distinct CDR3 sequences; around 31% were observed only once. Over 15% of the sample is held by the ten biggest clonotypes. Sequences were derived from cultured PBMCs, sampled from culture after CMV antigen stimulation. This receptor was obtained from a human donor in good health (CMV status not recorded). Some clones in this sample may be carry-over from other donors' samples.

CDR3 sequence: CASSNRQGREETQYF. The DNA is as follows: TGTGCCAGCAGTAATCGACAGGGGAGGGAAGAGACCCAGTACTTC. The rearrangement joined TRBV6-5 to TRBJ2-5; the D gene is perhaps TRBD1, on 8 matching bases. Relative to germline, V is 5 bases shorter and J is 3 bases shorter, with 16 bases between their ends. From a lookup of the germline V gene, CDR1 and CDR2 are MNHEY and SVGAGI. Inclusive of the bounding cysteine and phenylalanine, the CDR3 is 15 residues long. The only DNA kept is the CDR3, 45 bases in frame from the first base.